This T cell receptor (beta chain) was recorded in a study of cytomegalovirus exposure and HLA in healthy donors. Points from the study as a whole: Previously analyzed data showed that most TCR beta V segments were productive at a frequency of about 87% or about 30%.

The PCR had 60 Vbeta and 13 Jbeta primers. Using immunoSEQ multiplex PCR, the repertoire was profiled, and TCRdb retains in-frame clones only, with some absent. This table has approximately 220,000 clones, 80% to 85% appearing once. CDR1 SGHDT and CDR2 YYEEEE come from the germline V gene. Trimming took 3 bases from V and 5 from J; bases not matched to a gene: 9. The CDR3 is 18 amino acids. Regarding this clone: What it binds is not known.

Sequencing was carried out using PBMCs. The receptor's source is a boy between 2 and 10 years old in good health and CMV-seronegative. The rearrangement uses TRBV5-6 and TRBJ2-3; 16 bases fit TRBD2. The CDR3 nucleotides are TGTGCCAGCAGCTCAACCGGGACTAGCGGGAGGGCCAGAGATACGCAGTATTTT. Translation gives CASSSTGTSGRARDTQYF.